Below are 28 T cell receptor beta chains sequenced from a single sample in a study of T cells in Graves' hyperthyroidism and ophthalmopathy. Amplified TCR beta CDR3 regions derived from RNA transcripts. TCR CDR3 underwent first-round RT-PCR with the HTBI primer set. TCRdb processed the multiplex PCR reads anew with MiXCR; each CDR3 protein has one entry. The sample has around 700,000 distinct CDR3 sequences, about 35% seen once. The material sequenced was blood. The receptors stem from a woman in her 40s with Graves' hyperthyroidism.

The sample holds a few counts of this clonotype. V and J are TRBV6-6 and TRBJ1-1; TRBD1 agrees at 8 bases. V shed 6 bases, J shed 11 bases, and the junction held 5 bases outside the gene matches. CDR3 length: 11 residues. Germline CDR1 and CDR2: MNHNY and SVGAGI (reference sequence). For the CDR3, the DNA is TGTGCCAGCAGACAGACAGGGGACGCTTTCTTT. As protein: CASRQTGDAFF.

About this clonotype: This may come from a read error, since a much larger clone is one base off. This chain uses TRBV20-1 with TRBJ1-1; D gene unclear. This CDR3 contains 14 residues. Germline V gene sequence: CDR1 DFQATT, CDR2 SNEGSKA (reference sequence). CDR3 DNA sequence: TGCAGTGCTAGCGCCGCCGACTGGTACACTGAAGCTTCCTTT. Protein product: CSASAADWYTEASF.

About this clonotype itself: Just one base apart from a much larger clone, this may be a read error. This chain uses TRBV20-1 with TRBJ1-5, with TRBD1 identical over 9 bases. The V gene's germline CDR1 is DFQATT and CDR2 SNEGSKA (reference sequence). This CDR3 has 13 residues. J gave up 5 bases and V 3 bases, and 2 bases lay outside the gene matches. The CDR3, as DNA: TGCAGTGCTAGGACAGGGGGGCATCAGCCCCAGCATTTT. This translates into CSARTGGHQPQHF.

This clonotype was detected a few times. The V call is TRBV6-5, the J call TRBJ2-7; D possibly corresponds to TRBD1 (6 bases). This CDR3 contains 15 residues. Per the germline V gene, CDR1 is MNHEY and CDR2 is SVGAGI. The V gene lost 2 bases and the J gene lost 3 bases, with 14 bases spanning the gap. The CDR3 reads CASSYQRGRGYEQYF. The CDR3 region has the DNA TGTGCCAGCAGTTACCAGAGGGGCAGGGGCTACGAGCAGTACTTC.

The CDR3 nucleotides read TGTGCTAGTGGTTCCGGGGCCGGAGGAGAGACCCAGTACTTC. Its translation is CASGSGAGGETQYF. The chain links TRBV12-5 to TRBJ2-5; D possibly matches TRBD1 or TRBD2 (5 bases each). This CDR3 region has 14 residues. CDR1 and CDR2 (germline): LGHNT, FRNRAP. Trimming shortened V by 4 bases and J by 4 bases, and 13 bases separated the two germline ends.

This clonotype was seen a few times. The chain uses TRBV6-6 and TRBJ1-2; TRBD1 agrees at 7 bases. The CDR3 runs to 12 residues. Germline V gives CDR1 MNHNY, CDR2 SVGAGI (reference sequence). The V gene end was trimmed by 6 bases and the J gene end by 7 bases; junction bases not matched to a gene: 5. The CDR3 protein is CASSDTGAGYTF. The CDR3 DNA follows: TGTGCCAGCAGCGATACAGGGGCTGGCTACACCTTC.

The V and J genes are TRBV25-1 and TRBJ2-7; 8 bases align to TRBD1. The CDR3 has 15 amino acids. Germline lookup yields CDR1 MGHDK and CDR2 SYGVNS. The trim removed 5 bases at V and 5 bases at J, leaving 11 bases unmatched. The DNA for the CDR3 is TGTGCCAGCAGTTCCACCGGGACAGGTGCGGACGAGCAGTACTTC. The encoded protein is CASSSTGTGADEQYF.

V gene TRBV15 combines with J gene TRBJ2-7; TRBD1 is a possible D gene (6 bases). The germline V gene has CDR1 LNHNV and CDR2 YYDKDF (reference sequence). The CDR3 length is 14 residues. The V end was cut by 11 bases, the J end by 2 bases, with 19 bases between. In DNA, the CDR3 is TGTGCCTCTTCCCCCGAACAGGGCACCTACGAGCAGTACTTC. Translating gives CASSPEQGTYEQYF.

V usage is TRBV6-5 and J usage is TRBJ2-6; 8 bases are a match to TRBD2. V shed 2 bases, J shed 0 bases, and the junction held 0 bases outside the gene matches. In germline, CDR1 is MNHEY, CDR2 SVGAGI. The CDR3 totals 16 residues. The CDR3 is CASSYSGSSGANVLTF. CDR3 DNA: TGTGCCAGCAGTTACAGCGGGAGCTCTGGGGCCAACGTCCTGACTTTC.

This clonotype turned up a few times. The rearrangement links TRBV2 to TRBJ1-5; 7 bases match TRBD1. CDR1 SNHLY and CDR2 FYNNEI come from the germline V gene. J lost 6 bases, V lost 3 bases, and 32 bases had no gene match. This CDR3 has 23 residues. The CDR3 bases are TGTGCCAGCAGTGATACAAACTGCAAAAGTCCCCAGGGGCGAGGGGGCTGTGGTCAGCCCCAGCATTTT. It yields the protein CASSDTNCKSPQGRGGCGQPQHF.

This clonotype was detected a few times. The chain couples TRBV11-2 to TRBJ1-1, with D possibly being TRBD1 (6 bases). V was cut by 5 bases and J by 7 bases, with 14 bases left in between. The germline V gene encodes CDR1 SGHAT and CDR2 FQNNGV. The CDR3 contains 13 residues. The CDR3 DNA is TGTGCCAGCAGCCAACAGGGTTTCAATGAAGCTTTCTTT. The encoded protein is CASSQQGFNEAFF.

Of note for this clonotype: It may be a read error: a sequence one base away is much more abundant. The chain combines TRBV10-3 with TRBJ1-1; no firm D call. Trimming removed 5 bases at V and 5 bases at J, with 12 bases between. This CDR3 region has 13 residues. Germline values: CDR1 ENHRY, CDR2 SYGVKD. The CDR3 DNA reads as TGTGCCATCAGTAGCGGGGTTGGGACTGAAGCTTTCTTT. This translates into CAISSGVGTEAFF.

This clonotype has at least ten counts. This chain uses TRBV5-4 with TRBJ2-5; D not resolved. Per germline, CDR1 SGHNT and CDR2 YYREEE (reference sequence). The CDR3 totals 12 residues. Trimming took off 3 bases at V and 9 bases at J, with 12 bases between the two ends. This chain's CDR3 is CASSSPTGSQYF. The CDR3 DNA is TGTGCCAGCAGCTCACCGACTGGTTCCCAGTACTTC.

This clonotype was counted at least ten times. The chain recombines TRBV7-2 with TRBJ1-1, with 7 bases aligning to TRBD1. CDR1 SGHTA and CDR2 FQGNSA come from the germline V gene. J lost 8 bases, V lost 0 bases, and 18 bases had no gene match. CDR3 length: 18 residues. Here the CDR3 DNA reads TGTGCCAGCAGCTTAGCGCCCAGGGACAGCTTCAAATATCGGGAAGCTTTCTTT. This encodes CASSLAPRDSFKYREAFF.

This clonotype was found many times. The chain combines TRBV29-1 with TRBJ1-1; D is unclear. The CDR3 is 11 amino acids. The V gene lost 2 bases and the J gene lost 8 bases, with 9 bases spanning the gap. In germline, CDR1 is SQVTM, CDR2 ANQGSEA. This CDR3 is CSVEHRLEAFF. The CDR3 DNA follows: TGCAGCGTTGAACACCGATTAGAAGCTTTCTTT.

Notes on this clonotype: Compared with germline, one end of the junction differs, possibly owing to a read error. The gene calls are TRBV19 and TRBJ1-1, with 7 positions matching TRBD1. Per the germline V gene, CDR1 is LNHDA and CDR2 is SQIVND (reference sequence). This CDR3 is built from 13 residues. CDR3 residues: CASSHTGETEALF. The CDR3 coding sequence is TGTGCCAGTAGTCACACAGGGGAAACTGAAGCTCTCTTT.

CDR3 protein: CASSFRRRGVTEAFF. The CDR3 DNA sequence: TGTGCCAGCAGCTTTCGCAGGAGGGGTGTCACTGAAGCTTTCTTT. This chain uses TRBV7-9 with TRBJ1-1, with D possibly being TRBD1 (5 bases). Germline loops: CDR1 SEHNR, CDR2 FQNEAQ (reference sequence). The CDR3 runs to 15 residues. With 3 bases removed from V and 4 bases from J, the gap between germline ends came to 15 bases.

This clonotype was seen a few times. The rearrangement uses TRBV6-6 and TRBJ1-4; D possibly corresponds to TRBD1 (5 bases). V was clipped by 5 bases and J by 6 bases, with 19 bases between them. The CDR3 has 16 residues. Per germline, CDR1 MNHNY and CDR2 SVGAGI (reference sequence). The CDR3 here is CASSPTTSGVDEKLFF. CDR3 sequence (DNA): TGTGCCAGCAGTCCAACGACATCGGGGGTCGATGAAAAACTGTTTTTT.

The rearrangement uses TRBV6-6 and TRBJ2-5, with 7 positions matching TRBD2. The CDR3 loop spans 16 amino acids. J gave up 2 bases and V 7 bases, and 13 bases lay outside the gene matches. The germline V gene encodes CDR1 MNHNY and CDR2 SVGAGI (reference sequence). CDR3 region: CASILLLALRQETQYF. Here the CDR3 DNA reads TGTGCCAGCATCCTCCTACTAGCGTTGAGGCAAGAGACCCAGTACTTC.

This clonotype has only a few counts. The rearrangement links TRBV27 to TRBJ1-1; D not certain. The CDR3 sequence is 12 residues long. V was cut by 6 bases and J by 5 bases, with 10 bases left in between. Germline-derived CDR1 and CDR2 are MNHEY and SMNVEV (reference sequence). CDR3 amino acids: CASRRFVTEAFF. DNA of the CDR3: TGTGCCAGCAGGCGATTCGTGACTGAAGCTTTCTTT.

This clonotype was counted at least ten times. CDR3 amino acids: CAISESTGDPGNTIYF. The CDR3 DNA follows: TGTGCCATCAGTGAGTCGACAGGAGACCCTGGAAACACCATATATTTT. This chain connects TRBV10-3 to TRBJ1-3; D perhaps matches TRBD1 (6 bases). This CDR3 is 16 amino acids long. Germline V gives CDR1 ENHRY, CDR2 SYGVKD. The V end was cut by 0 bases, the J end by 2 bases, with 11 bases between.

This clonotype appeared a few times. The chain has TRBV7-3 and TRBJ1-1; D ambiguous. Germline loops: CDR1 SGHTA, CDR2 FQGTGA. V lost 2 bases, J lost 1 base, and 14 bases lay in between. The CDR3 is 16 residues long. Here the CDR3 reads CASSLYSASPNTEAFF. The CDR3 nucleotides are TGTGCCAGCAGCTTATACTCCGCCAGTCCGAACACTGAAGCTTTCTTT.

This clonotype was recorded at least ten times. V gene TRBV2 combines with J gene TRBJ1-1, with D hard to call. Trimming pared 7 bases from V and 0 bases from J, leaving 12 bases between. Germline loops: CDR1 SNHLY, CDR2 FYNNEI. The CDR3 consists of 14 residues. CDR3 in DNA: TGTGCCAGCAAGGGCCATCCGATGAACACTGAAGCTTTCTTT. This gives the protein CASKGHPMNTEAFF.

This clonotype was counted ten times or more. This CDR3 is CSVMGQGATYEQYF. The DNA of the CDR3 is TGCAGCGTCATGGGACAGGGGGCCACCTACGAGCAGTACTTC. The chain has TRBV29-1 and TRBJ2-7; TRBD1 matches 12 bases. The junction had 5 bases not matched to a gene; V was cut back by 6 bases and J by 2 bases. The CDR3 is 14 amino acids. The germline CDR1 and CDR2 sequences are SQVTM and ANQGSEA.

This clonotype was seen repeatedly, ten times or more. The rearrangement links TRBV2 to TRBJ1-6; 8 nucleotides agree with TRBD1. This CDR3 region has 14 residues. The J segment lost 13 bases and the V segment lost 3 bases, leaving 8 bases of the junction unmatched. CDR1 is SNHLY and CDR2 is FYNNEI in the germline V gene. In nucleotides, the CDR3 is TGTGCCAGCAGTGATGGACAGGGACTGATCCCCCTCCACTTT. This encodes CASSDGQGLIPLHF. The complete variable domain, with remaining parts taken from reference TRBV2 and TRBJ1-6, reads EPEVTQTPSHQVTQMGQEVILRCVPISNHLYFYWYRQILGQKVEFLVSFYNNEISEKSEIFDDQFSVERPDGSNFTLKIRSTKLEDSAMYFCASSDGQGLIPLHFGNGTRLTVT.

This chain connects TRBV6-1 to TRBJ2-3; D not certain. Trimming cost V 6 bases and J 7 bases, with 14 bases left between them. Looked up from germline, CDR1 is MNHNS and CDR2 is SASEGT. The CDR3 runs 13 residues. This CDR3 reads CASSGYVDNTQYF. The CDR3, as DNA: TGTGCCAGCAGCGGTTACGTTGACAATACGCAGTATTTT.

This rearrangement joins TRBV11-3 to TRBJ1-1, with 7 positions matching TRBD1. The CDR3 sequence is 16 residues long. V trimming: 0 bases; J trimming: 5 bases; junction bases outside the gene matches: 9. Germline values: CDR1 SGHNT, CDR2 YENEEA. The CDR3, as DNA: TGTGCCAGCAGCTTAGATAGGTGGGGACAGACGACTGAAGCTTTCTTT. Translated, it gives CASSLDRWGQTTEAFF.

This clonotype was seen at least ten times. The V call is TRBV7-9, the J call TRBJ1-4, with D uncertain. The CDR3 has 14 amino acids. Germline V gene lookup returns CDR1 SEHNR and CDR2 FQNEAQ (reference sequence). V shed 3 bases and J shed 10 bases, with 15 bases lying between them. CDR3 bases: TGTGCCAGCAGCTTGCGAGAGGTAAAAGGAAAACTGTTTTTT. It codes for CASSLREVKGKLFF.